A selection of T cell receptor beta chains follows, all from one sample in a study of blood T cells in healthy people across ages. MiXCR, applied by TCRdb to the 5' RACE reads, yields one record per CDR3 protein. The sample has roughly 1.6 million distinct CDR3 sequences, about 35% seen once; the top ten hold around 10%. Sample: blood. These receptors came from a woman in her 30s in good health. Both conserved end residues are part of each CDR3. Each record gives: J gene, V gene, D gene, clone size, CDR3 protein, CDR3 DNA. The D gene is left open where the match is weak. Expanded clones are given a class, and other clones once, few, many or no size at all.

TRBJ1-2 | TRBV7-2 | NA | NA | CASSAQRNYGYTF | TGTGCCAGCAGCGCGCAGAGGAACTATGGCTACACCTTC
TRBJ1-4 | TRBV3-1 | NA | NA | CASSQGGRLTNEKLFF | TGTGCCAGCAGCCAAGGGGGACGGCTCACTAATGAAAAACTGTTTTTT
TRBJ1-1 | TRBV6-6 | TRBD1 | few | CASRYRGPEAFF | TGTGCCAGCAGATACAGGGGACCTGAAGCTTTCTTT
TRBJ1-1 | TRBV7-3 | NA | NA | CASSLGGTFEAFF | TGTGCCAGCAGCTTAGGTGGGACCTTTGAAGCTTTCTTT
TRBJ2-5 | TRBV7-2 | TRBD2 | NA | CASSFAGGLGETQYF | TGTGCCAGCAGCTTTGCGGGGGGCTTAGGGGAGACCCAGTACTTC
TRBJ2-2 | TRBV6-1 | NA | once | CASSEALRGVNTGVLFF | TGTGCCAGCAGTGAAGCGCTTCGGGGCGTGAACACCGGGGTGCTGTTTTTT
TRBJ1-2 | TRBV7-9 | NA | NA | CASSIRVSGGYTF | TGTGCCAGCAGCATACGGGTCTCAGGAGGTTACACCTTC
TRBJ1-1 | TRBV10-3 | NA | NA | CAISESWGPNTEAFF | TGTGCCATCAGTGAGTCTTGGGGGCCGAACACTGAAGCTTTCTTT
TRBJ2-7 | TRBV29-1 | TRBD2 | few | CGVSGRAAHEQYF | TGCGGCGTGAGTGGGAGGGCCGCGCACGAGCAGTACTTC
TRBJ2-5 | TRBV9 | TRBD1 | few | CASSVNPDRGETQYF | TGTGCCAGCAGCGTAAATCCAGACAGGGGAGAGACCCAGTACTTC
TRBJ2-3 | TRBV20-1 | NA | NA | CSARGPLAFTDTQYF | TGCAGTGCTAGAGGCCCACTGGCTTTCACAGATACGCAGTATTTT
TRBJ2-1 | TRBV5-1 | TRBD1 | NA | CASSGRGQGSNEQFF | TGCGCCAGCAGCGGGCGGGGACAGGGGAGCAATGAGCAGTTCTTC
TRBJ2-1 | TRBV4-3 | TRBD2 | NA | CASSQERTSGGLYNEQFF | TGCGCCAGCAGCCAAGAACGAACGAGCGGGGGTCTCTACAATGAGCAGTTCTTC
TRBJ2-3 | TRBV7-9 | TRBD2 | NA | CASSAGLAGGPTQYF | TGTGCCAGCAGCGCCGGACTAGCGGGAGGCCCTACGCAGTATTTT
TRBJ2-7 | TRBV12-3/TRBV12-4 | NA | many | CASRQGYEQYF | TGTGCCAGCAGACAGGGCTACGAGCAGTACTTC
TRBJ2-7 | TRBV5-1 | NA | NA | CASSFGFLYEQYF | TGCGCCAGCAGCTTTGGCTTCCTGTACGAGCAGTACTTC
TRBJ2-5 | TRBV20-1 | TRBD1 | NA | CSALRDRINEEYF | TGCAGTGCTCTACGGGACAGGATTAACGAAGAGTACTTC
TRBJ1-4 | TRBV9 | TRBD1 | NA | CASSAAGQGNEKLFF | TGTGCCAGCAGCGCCGCGGGACAGGGGAATGAAAAACTGTTTTTT
TRBJ2-1 | TRBV4-1 | TRBD2 | NA | CASSQGAGRTYNEQFF | TGCGCCAGCAGCCAAGGAGCGGGGCGGACCTACAATGAGCAGTTCTTC
TRBJ2-2 | TRBV7-9 | NA | NA | CASSLRRGRRLEDTGELFF | TGTGCCAGCAGCTTAAGAAGGGGGAGAAGGCTAGAGGACACCGGGGAGCTGTTTTTT
TRBJ2-5 | TRBV4-1 | TRBD2 | few | CASSQGERGGVETQYF | TGCGCCAGCAGCCAAGGGGAGCGGGGGGGCGTCGAGACCCAGTACTTC
TRBJ2-7 | TRBV11-2 | NA | NA | CASSPTGRVTSYEQYF | TGTGCCAGCAGCCCTACGGGGCGGGTGACCTCCTACGAGCAGTACTTC
TRBJ1-1 | TRBV5-1 | NA | NA | CASSQDRNSEAFF | TGCGCCAGCAGCCAGGACCGGAACTCGGAAGCTTTCTTT
TRBJ2-1 | TRBV5-1 | NA | few | CASSLSQWEVRYNEQFF | TGCGCCAGCAGCCTCTCTCAATGGGAAGTGAGATACAATGAGCAGTTCTTC
TRBJ2-1 | TRBV10-3 | TRBD1 | few | CAISTRADRDEQFF | TGTGCCATCAGCACTCGGGCGGACAGGGATGAGCAGTTCTTC
TRBJ2-3 | TRBV7-3 | TRBD2 | few | CASSPRPGLAGLNTQYF | TGTGCCAGCAGCCCACGACCGGGACTAGCGGGATTAAATACGCAGTATTTT
TRBJ2-3 | TRBV20-1 | TRBD2 | NA | CSAGPTSGGGADTQYF | TGCAGTGCTGGGCCTACTAGCGGGGGCGGGGCAGATACGCAGTATTTT